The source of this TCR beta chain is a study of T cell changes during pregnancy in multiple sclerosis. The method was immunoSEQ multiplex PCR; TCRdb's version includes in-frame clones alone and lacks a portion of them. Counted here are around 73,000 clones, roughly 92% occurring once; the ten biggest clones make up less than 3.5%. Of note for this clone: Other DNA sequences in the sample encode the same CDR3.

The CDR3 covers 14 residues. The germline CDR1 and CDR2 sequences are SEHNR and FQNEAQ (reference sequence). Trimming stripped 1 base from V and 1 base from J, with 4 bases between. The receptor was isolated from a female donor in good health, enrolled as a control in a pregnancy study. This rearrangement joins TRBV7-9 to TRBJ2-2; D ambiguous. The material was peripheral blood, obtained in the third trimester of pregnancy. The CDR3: CASSLVQNTGELFF. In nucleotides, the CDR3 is TGTGCCAGCAGCTTAGTACAGAACACCGGGGAGCTGTTTTTT.